The entry that follows covers one TCR beta chain sequence. The V gene's germline CDR1 is SGHKS and CDR2 YYEKEE (reference sequence). CDR3 size: 15 residues. J lost 2 bases, V lost 0 bases, and 3 bases had no gene match. Libraries were prepared by immunoSEQ multiplex PCR; TCRdb keeps only in-frame clonotypes and omits some of them. Seen here are 200,000 to 250,000 clones, roughly 92% observed once, and the top ten hold 0.75% to 1%. This specimen belongs to a study of blood T cell repertoires in COVID-19. Study-wide background: COVID-19 samples, acute and convalescent, were from the United States, Italy and Spain.

Seattle's cohort entered during active infection and was followed longitudinally. This receptor was obtained from a man in his fifties or sixties with COVID-19, enrolled during active disease. The sequenced sample was peripheral blood. The chain couples TRBV5-5 to TRBJ2-7; TRBD1 agrees at 9 bases. CDR3 protein: CASSLGTGVPYEQYF. DNA of the CDR3: TGTGCCAGCAGCTTGGGGACAGGGGTCCCCTACGAGCAGTACTTC.